This TCR beta chain was recorded in a study of monozygotic twins with inflammatory bowel disease. Reprocessing the 5' RACE reads, TCRdb reports a single entry for every CDR3 protein and omits DNA. This repertoire includes around 210,000 distinct CDR3 sequences. CDR3 length equals 13 residues. CDR1 is MGHDK, CDR2 SYGVNS, per germline. Researchers isolated total RNA from whole blood without sorting T cells. The J gene is TRBJ2-7, the V gene TRBV25-1; the TCRdb D gene call, TRBD1, has no DNA to confirm it. The sequencing sample was made of blood. This receptor was identified in a human donor with ulcerative colitis or Crohn's disease, or a healthy co-twin of an affected twin (not recorded which). CDR3 protein: CASTPGQGYEQYF.